This TCR beta chain appears in the sequencing data of a study of shared clonotypes between healthy human individuals. Notes on the study in general: Sharing across four donors was highest in naive CD4 (roughly 5%) and lowest in memory CD8 (approximately 0.4%). Naive subsets tended to show greater estimated richness than memory subsets.

All of the donors resided in Nashville, Tennessee, and each was a Caucasian adult. Using immunoSEQ multiplex PCR, the repertoire was profiled, and TCRdb retains in-frame clones only, with some absent. The sample holds 900,000 to 1,200,000 clones, approximately 80% seen once. From germline, CDR1 is PRHDT and CDR2 FYEKMQ (reference sequence). This CDR3 is built from 14 residues. Trimming removed 3 bases from V and 5 bases from J; junction bases left unmatched: 4. A remark on this clone: Its antigen remains unidentified.

The material sequenced was memory CD4+ T cells from PBMCs. Stated subset: CD45RA-negative fraction. The V and J genes are TRBV13 and TRBJ1-3; the match to TRBD1 covers 7 bases. The TCR comes from a man between 18 and 29 years old in good health. Some clones in this sample may be carry-over from other donors' samples. In nucleotides, the CDR3 is TGTGCCAGCAGCTTGGGACAGATTAGAAACACCATATATTTT. Translation: CASSLGQIRNTIYF.